The next 13 T cell receptor beta chains were all read from a single sample in a study of cytomegalovirus exposure and HLA in healthy donors. PCR used 60 Vbeta primers and 13 Jbeta primers. Only in-frame clones appear in the TCRdb table, and some are missing; sequencing was by immunoSEQ multiplex PCR. The sample includes 120,000 or so clones, more than 80% seen only once; the top ten take more than 8%. Sequences were obtained from PBMCs. The receptors stem from a man younger than 45 in good health and CMV-seropositive.

The CDR3 spells CASSPGGLAGFPYEQYF. The CDR3 DNA reads as TGTGCCAGCAGCCCAGGGGGACTAGCGGGGTTCCCCTACGAGCAGTACTTC. The chain is built from TRBV7-3 and TRBJ2-7, with TRBD2 matching 13 bases. With V trimmed by 5 bases and J by 2 bases, 9 bases remained unmatched. Germline CDR1 and CDR2: SGHTA and FQGTGA. The CDR3 sequence is 17 residues long.

This chain uses TRBV5-1 with TRBJ2-1, with a tentative D call TRBD2 (6 bases). The germline gives CDR1 SGHRS, CDR2 YFSETQ. The germline V and J ends were trimmed by 4 bases and 8 bases, with 16 bases remaining between them. This CDR3 spans 14 amino acids. CDR3 nucleotide sequence: TGCGCCAGCAGCGGGACTTCTCGGGGCGATGAGCAGTTCTTC. Translated: CASSGTSRGDEQFF.

This clone was counted a few times. The chain uses TRBV29-1 and TRBJ1-1, with 10 bases matching TRBD1. Germline loops: CDR1 SQVTM, CDR2 ANQGSEA. This CDR3 region has 12 residues. V trimming: 4 bases; J trimming: 10 bases; junction bases outside the gene matches: 6. This CDR3 reads CSVADRGLAAFF. The CDR3, as DNA: TGCAGCGTTGCCGACAGGGGGCTCGCAGCTTTCTTT.

This chain joins TRBV6-5 and TRBJ1-6; no clear D. The CDR3 totals 15 residues. Deletions cut 2 bases from V and 7 bases from J, with 12 bases between. The germline V gene encodes CDR1 MNHEY and CDR2 SVGAGI. Here the CDR3 reads CASSYEPMTNSPLHF. CDR3 DNA: TGTGCCAGCAGTTACGAACCTATGACAAATTCACCCCTCCACTTT.

The V call is TRBV19, the J call TRBJ2-1, with D perhaps matching TRBD2 (5 bases). The CDR3 has 15 residues. Germline CDR1 reads LNHDA; CDR2 reads SQIVND (reference sequence). V lost 3 bases and J 0 bases, leaving 9 bases between the germline ends. The CDR3 sequence: CASSIIGVSYNEQFF. As DNA, the CDR3 is TGTGCCAGTAGTATTATCGGGGTCTCCTACAATGAGCAGTTCTTC.

The gene calls are TRBV5-6 and TRBJ1-2; TRBD1 matches 8 bases. The CDR3 totals 12 residues. Germline V CDR1 and CDR2: SGHDT, YYEEEE. The V segment lost 7 bases and the J segment 11 bases; nucleotides outside the gene matches: 10. The CDR3 DNA reads as TGTGCCAGCGTCAGGACAGGGAGGAGGTACACCTTC. Residues: CASVRTGRRYTF.

The rearrangement uses TRBV6-1 and TRBJ1-2, with 8 bases that match TRBD1. The CDR3 length is 13 residues. The trim removed 2 bases at V and 8 bases at J, leaving 4 bases unmatched. Germline V gene sequence: CDR1 MNHNS, CDR2 SASEGT. In nucleotides, the CDR3 is TGTGCCAGCAGTGAAAGGACAGGGTACGGCTACACCTTC. It specifies CASSERTGYGYTF.

This clone has only a few counts. The gene calls are TRBV7-9 and TRBJ1-1, with TRBD1 matching 7 bases. This CDR3 spans 15 amino acids. J lost 4 bases, V lost 0 bases, and 5 bases had no gene match. Germline values: CDR1 SEHNR, CDR2 FQNEAQ (reference sequence). The CDR3 DNA follows: TGTGCCAGCAGCTTAGCCGAGGGGGCGCGCACTGAAGCTTTCTTT. Amino acid sequence: CASSLAEGARTEAFF. The full variable domain, its missing parts supplied by reference TRBV7-9 and TRBJ1-1, is DTGVSQNPRHKITKRGQNVTFRCDPISEHNRLYWYRQTLGQGPEFLTYFQNEAQLEKSRLLSDRFSAERPKGSFSTLEIQRTEQGDSAMYLCASSLAEGARTEAFFGQGTRLTVV.

The chain combines TRBV5-1 with TRBJ1-2; the D gene is possibly TRBD1 (6 bases). V lost 0 bases, J lost 3 bases, and 12 bases lay in between. CDR1 and CDR2 from the germline V gene are SGHRS and YFSETQ. This CDR3 comprises 15 residues. In DNA form, the CDR3 reads TGCGCCAGCAGCTTGGCGGGACATAGTTACTATGGCTACACCTTC. Amino acids: CASSLAGHSYYGYTF.

The V and J genes are TRBV15 and TRBJ1-5; D might be TRBD1 (5 bases). CDR1 is LNHNV, CDR2 YYDKDF, per germline (reference sequence). V gave up 0 bases and J gave up 0 bases, with 15 bases separating them. This CDR3 contains 18 residues. The CDR3 DNA reads as TGTGCCACCAGCAGAGAATTTATTAGACAGAATAGCAATCAGCCCCAGCATTTT. This sequence encodes CATSREFIRQNSNQPQHF.

With respect to this clone: The junction and the germline gene differ at one end; a read error may be behind it. The genes are TRBV4-2 and TRBJ2-6; TRBD1 might be the D (5 bases). This CDR3 comprises 17 residues. Per germline, CDR1 LGHNA and CDR2 YNFKEQ. Written as DNA, the CDR3 is TGTGCCAGCAGCGATGGACACGTTGGCTCTGGGGCCAACGGCCTGACTTTC. Translating it yields CASSDGHVGSGANGLTF.

This chain joins TRBV2 and TRBJ2-7, with 7 bases aligning to TRBD1. Germline V gives CDR1 SNHLY, CDR2 FYNNEI. V gave up 7 bases and J gave up 1 base; unmatched junction bases: 7. This CDR3 has 14 amino acids. In DNA form, the CDR3 reads TGTGCCAGCAAAATCGGGACAGAATCCTACGAGCAGTACTTC. Protein: CASKIGTESYEQYF.

The CDR3 DNA reads as TGTGCCAGCAGCCCCGAGACAGGGGGAGGCTATGGCTACACCTTC. Translated, it gives CASSPETGGGYGYTF. V is TRBV9 and J is TRBJ1-2, with 9 positions matching TRBD1. The V segment lost 4 bases and the J segment 4 bases; nucleotides outside the gene matches: 8. The CDR3 consists of 15 residues. The germline V gene encodes CDR1 SGDLS and CDR2 YYNGEE.